One and the same sample provided the 21 T cell receptor beta chains below, sequenced in a study of cytomegalovirus exposure and HLA in healthy donors. PCR was performed using 60 Vbeta and 13 Jbeta primers. Assay used: immunoSEQ multiplex PCR; TCRdb lists only in-frame clones, some missing. In the table there are some 190,000 clones, around four fifths of which are singletons. The sample comprised PBMCs. Receptors originate from a woman between 25 and 40 years old in good health and CMV-seronegative.

This clone has just one count. This chain joins TRBV30 and TRBJ2-7; 14 nucleotides agree with TRBD2. Germline loops: CDR1 GTSNPN, CDR2 SVGIG (reference sequence). The CDR3 totals 15 residues. Trimming cost V 0 bases and J 6 bases; bases outside gene matches: 4. The CDR3 sequence: CAWSVYGLAGGEQYF. The CDR3 region has the DNA TGTGCCTGGAGTGTCTATGGACTAGCGGGAGGCGAGCAGTACTTC.

This sequence joins TRBV13 and TRBJ2-1; 13 bases line up with TRBD2. CDR3 size: 14 residues. V shed 7 bases and J 4 bases; nucleotides not matched to a gene: 1. Germline V gene lookup returns CDR1 PRHDT and CDR2 FYEKMQ (reference sequence). The CDR3 reads CASTGLAGYNEQFF. The CDR3 DNA reads TGTGCCAGCACGGGACTAGCGGGGTACAATGAGCAGTTCTTC. Full variable domain (rest looked up from reference TRBV13 and TRBJ2-1): AAGVIQSPRHLIKEKRETATLKCYPIPRHDTVYWYQQGPGQDPQFLISFYEKMQSDKGSIPDRFSAQQFSDYHSELNMSSLELGDSALYFCASTGLAGYNEQFFGPGTRLTVL.

This rearrangement joins TRBV5-1 to TRBJ2-2; tentatively, D is TRBD1 (5 bases). This CDR3 has 14 amino acids. V lost 4 bases, J lost 2 bases, and 9 bases lay in between. Germline CDR1 and CDR2: SGHRS and YFSETQ. The CDR3 loop is CASSTDSNTGELFF. As DNA, the CDR3 is TGCGCCAGCAGCACCGACAGTAACACCGGGGAGCTGTTTTTT.

The table lists this clone with a few counts. V is TRBV19 and J is TRBJ2-5, with 7 nucleotides matching TRBD2. The CDR3 consists of 14 residues. The V gene's germline CDR1 is LNHDA and CDR2 SQIVND (reference sequence). Losses at the gene ends were 0 bases for V and 5 bases for J; bases not matched to a gene: 3. CDR3 sequence reads: CASSIELARETQYF. CDR3 nucleotide sequence: TGTGCCAGTAGTATAGAACTAGCGCGTGAGACCCAGTACTTC.

The chain has TRBV5-1 and TRBJ1-4; the D gene is possibly TRBD1 (6 bases). V was trimmed by 4 bases and J by 3 bases, leaving 13 bases between them. Germline lookup yields CDR1 SGHRS and CDR2 YFSETQ. The CDR3 is made up of 15 amino acids. The CDR3 spells CASSRNRDANEKLFF. In DNA, the CDR3 is TGCGCCAGCAGCAGGAACAGGGACGCTAATGAAAAACTGTTTTTT.

This chain joins TRBV6-6 and TRBJ1-2, with 9 bases that match TRBD1. The CDR3 is 12 residues long. CDR1 and CDR2 (germline): MNHNY, SVGAGI (reference sequence). After removal of 6 bases from V and 7 bases from J, the junction contained 3 bases not matched to a gene. The CDR3 region has the DNA TGTGCCAGCAGCACAGGGGGCGTTGGCTACACCTTC. It is translated as CASSTGGVGYTF.

This clone was detected once. This chain uses TRBV5-1 with TRBJ2-3, with D possibly being TRBD2 (6 bases). V was cut by 4 bases and J by 0 bases, with 21 bases left in between. The germline V gene encodes CDR1 SGHRS and CDR2 YFSETQ. The length of the CDR3 is 18 residues. The CDR3 nucleotides read TGCGCCAGCAGCGACCCAGGAGGGGCCCTGGGTAGCACAGATACGCAGTATTTT. Its protein is CASSDPGGALGSTDTQYF.

The chain employs TRBV19 and TRBJ2-3, with 8 bases lining up with TRBD2. The junction had 6 bases not matched to a gene; V was cut back by 3 bases and J by 4 bases. The germline V gene encodes CDR1 LNHDA and CDR2 SQIVND (reference sequence). This CDR3 spans 15 amino acids. CDR3 region: CASSIRAGAPDTQYF. CDR3 bases: TGTGCCAGTAGTATCCGAGCGGGGGCCCCAGATACGCAGTATTTT.

For this clone: This specimen includes other DNA sequences encoding the same CDR3. The chain recombines TRBV5-1 with TRBJ2-7; no definite D call. The length of the CDR3 is 12 residues. In germline, CDR1 is SGHRS, CDR2 YFSETQ. Trimming removed 3 bases from V and 3 bases from J, with 7 bases in between. The CDR3 nucleotides read TGCGCCAGCAGCTCCTCTAGCTACGAGCAGTACTTC. It is translated as CASSSSSYEQYF.

The CDR3 DNA reads as TGTGCCTGGAGTTCAGACAGGAGGTATCAGCCCCAGCATTTT. Protein sequence: CAWSSDRRYQPQHF. The chain carries TRBV30 and TRBJ1-5; TRBD1 is a possible D gene (6 bases). The CDR3 totals 14 residues. V was cut by 2 bases and J by 5 bases, with 13 bases left in between. Germline V CDR1 and CDR2: GTSNPN, SVGIG (reference sequence).

This chain uses TRBV5-1 with TRBJ1-1; possibly TRBD1 for D (5 bases). V lost 4 bases and J lost 4, with 17 bases in between. Germline assignment: CDR1 SGHRS and CDR2 YFSETQ. The CDR3 covers 15 residues. CDR3 DNA: TGCGCCAGCAGCGGGGCGGTTCGCGGGGGCACTGAAGCTTTCTTT. Translating it yields CASSGAVRGGTEAFF.

This clone was observed a single time. This chain connects TRBV5-1 to TRBJ1-6; the D gene is possibly TRBD1 (5 bases). CDR1 and CDR2 from the germline V gene are SGHRS and YFSETQ. The CDR3 is 15 residues long. The V and J ends lost 3 bases and 5 bases respectively, with 12 bases between them. CDR3 DNA: TGCGCCAGCAGCTCGACAGAGATCAATAATTCACCCCTCCACTTT. Protein: CASSSTEINNSPLHF.

The chain uses TRBV9 and TRBJ2-3, with TRBD2 matching 10 bases. The V segment lost 3 bases and the J segment 6 bases; nucleotides outside the gene matches: 7. The germline CDR1 and CDR2 sequences are SGDLS and YYNGEE. The CDR3 totals 15 residues. In nucleotides, the CDR3 is TGTGCCAGCAGCGGCACTAGCGGGGCCTTGGATACGCAGTATTTT. It codes for CASSGTSGALDTQYF.

The chain combines TRBV10-1 with TRBJ2-5; TRBD1 aligns across 7 bases. With 4 bases clipped from V and 2 bases from J, the junction kept 7 bases outside the gene matches. Germline assignment: CDR1 WNHNN and CDR2 SYGVQD (reference sequence). The CDR3 spans 15 residues. The CDR3 coding sequence is TGCGCCAGCAGTGTAGGGACAGACACACAAGAGACCCAGTACTTC. Protein: CASSVGTDTQETQYF.

CDR3 sequence (DNA): TGTGCCAGCAGTGAAGCGGGGGGGCCAGAGGCAGATACGCAGTATTTT. Translating gives CASSEAGGPEADTQYF. The V and J genes are TRBV25-1 and TRBJ2-3, with 9 bases lining up with TRBD2. V lost 2 bases and J lost 4; bases outside the gene matches: 7. The germline CDR1 and CDR2 sequences are MGHDK and SYGVNS. The CDR3 extends over 16 amino acids.

The V gene is TRBV18, the J gene TRBJ1-1; D unresolved. Trimming pared 4 bases from V and 1 base from J, leaving 13 bases between. This CDR3 contains 15 residues. CDR1 is KGHSH and CDR2 is LQKENI in the germline V gene. The CDR3 bases are TGTGCCAGCTCACTAAACAGCTTGGAGAACACTGAAGCTTTCTTT. Amino acids: CASSLNSLENTEAFF.

The chain couples TRBV10-1 to TRBJ2-3, with D possibly TRBD2 on 5 matching bases. The V and J ends lost 3 bases and 5 bases respectively, with 12 bases between them. The V gene's germline CDR1 is WNHNN and CDR2 SYGVQD (reference sequence). The length of the CDR3 is 14 residues. The CDR3, as DNA: TGCGCCAGCAGTGAAAGGAGGACGAGAGATACGCAGTATTTT. Translation gives CASSERRTRDTQYF.

The chain employs TRBV4-3 and TRBJ2-3, with 15 bases that match TRBD2. The CDR3 contains 16 residues. The V and J ends lost 1 base and 8 bases, in that order; junction bases with no gene match: 4. Germline loops: CDR1 LGHNA, CDR2 YSLEER. This CDR3 reads CASSQGTSGGAGTQYF. The CDR3 DNA reads TGCGCCAGCAGCCAAGGGACTAGCGGGGGGGCGGGTACGCAGTATTTT.

The chain links TRBV5-1 to TRBJ2-7; 10 nucleotides align to TRBD2. Germline V gene lookup returns CDR1 SGHRS and CDR2 YFSETQ. The J segment lost 3 bases and the V segment lost 0 bases, leaving 3 bases of the junction unmatched. The CDR3 has 15 amino acids. The CDR3 DNA is TGCGCCAGCAGCTTGGCCCCTAGCGGGGGCTACGAGCAGTACTTC. Protein sequence: CASSLAPSGGYEQYF. The whole variable domain, filled in from reference TRBV5-1 and TRBJ2-7, reads KAGVTQTPRYLIKTRGQQVTLSCSPISGHRSVSWYQQTPGQGLQFLFEYFSETQRNKGNFPGRFSGRQFSNSRSEMNVSTLELGDSALYLCASSLAPSGGYEQYFGPGTRLTVT.

The chain joins TRBV4-1 to TRBJ2-1; a possible D gene is TRBD1 (6 bases). The CDR3 is 16 amino acids. The germline V gene has CDR1 MGHRA and CDR2 YSYEKL. Trimming shortened V by 0 bases and J by 3 bases, and 12 bases separated the two germline ends. Here the CDR3 DNA reads TGCGCCAGCAGCCAAGATGACAGGAGAGACTACAATGAGCAGTTCTTC. Translated, it gives CASSQDDRRDYNEQFF.

V and J are TRBV5-1 and TRBJ2-2; 7 nucleotides line up with TRBD1. The junction had 12 bases not matched to a gene; V was cut back by 4 bases and J by 6 bases. Germline assignment: CDR1 SGHRS and CDR2 YFSETQ. The CDR3 consists of 16 residues. This CDR3 reads CASSPIPGQRSGELFF. For the CDR3, the DNA is TGCGCCAGCAGCCCCATACCGGGACAGAGGTCCGGGGAGCTGTTTTTT.